These T cell receptor beta chains were read from a single sample in a study of OX40 agonist ivuxolimab in advanced cancers. Produced via immunoSEQ multiplex PCR; TCRdb's table is partial and in-frame only. This sample yields around 35,000 clones, of which around 83% are seen a single time; 2.4% belongs to the top ten. The specimen comprised CD4+ or CD8+ T cells sorted from blood, sampled in a trial of the OX40 agonist ivuxolimab. These receptors all stem from an adult with an advanced solid tumor such as melanoma, head and neck, liver or kidney cancer. Both conserved end residues are part of each CDR3. Fields, in order: D gene, clone size, J gene, V gene, CDR3 protein. A D gene is named only where the DNA matches it firmly. Where a row states a size, it is once, few, many or the class of an expanded clone; other rows omit it.

D: -
size: -
J: TRBJ1-1
V: TRBV19
CDR3: CASSMAMNTEAFF

D: -
size: -
J: TRBJ2-7
V: TRBV6-6
CDR3: CASSLNQGSEQYF

D: -
size: -
J: -
V: TRBV27
CDR3: CASTSNLGRICYEQYF

D: -
size: -
J: TRBJ2-3
V: TRBV28
CDR3: CASLAESTDTQYF

D: -
size: -
J: TRBJ1-2
V: TRBV5-4
CDR3: CASSAERGEFSGYTF

D: -
size: -
J: TRBJ1-6
V: TRBV19
CDR3: CASTNSGTYNSPLHF

D: -
size: -
J: TRBJ2-3
V: TRBV6-5
CDR3: CASSYRADLPDTQYF

D: -
size: few
J: TRBJ2-7
V: TRBV6-5
CDR3: CASSSGPLYEQYF

D: TRBD1
size: few
J: TRBJ2-7
V: TRBV6-5
CDR3: CASRTGTGIYEQYF

D: -
size: -
J: TRBJ2-2
V: TRBV7-9
CDR3: CASSFTGTTGELFF

D: -
size: few
J: TRBJ1-5
V: TRBV2
CDR3: CASSESWISNQPQHF

D: -
size: -
J: TRBJ2-2
V: TRBV7-2
CDR3: CASSFVSVYTTGELFF

D: -
size: -
J: TRBJ2-3
V: TRBV6-5
CDR3: CASRGWAPTDTQYF

D: TRBD1
size: -
J: TRBJ2-2
V: TRBV18
CDR3: CASSPVGTGGRSGELFF

D: -
size: few
J: TRBJ2-7
V: TRBV27
CDR3: CASSLAKGMGHYEQYF

D: -
size: -
J: TRBJ2-5
V: TRBV6-5
CDR3: CASSAAGQETQYF

D: -
size: -
J: TRBJ1-5
V: TRBV6-1
CDR3: CASRDRTFNQPQHF

D: -
size: -
J: TRBJ2-3
V: TRBV7-2
CDR3: CASSLEGGTDTQYF

D: -
size: -
J: TRBJ2-7
V: TRBV2
CDR3: CASSLNTEQYF

D: -
size: -
J: TRBJ1-5
V: TRBV19
CDR3: CASNGGVGQPQHF

D: TRBD1
size: -
J: TRBJ2-3
V: TRBV7-8
CDR3: CASSFRGGSTDTQYF

D: -
size: -
J: TRBJ2-4
V: TRBV5-1
CDR3: CASSFGSQAAKNIQYF

D: -
size: -
J: TRBJ1-6
V: TRBV7-2
CDR3: CASSSSTEVSSPLHF

D: -
size: -
J: TRBJ1-1
V: TRBV5-5
CDR3: CASSLLQLNTEAFF

D: -
size: -
J: TRBJ1-5
V: TRBV2
CDR3: CASSGSNQPQHF

D: -
size: -
J: TRBJ2-7
V: TRBV6-5
CDR3: CASSPASPFQYF

D: TRBD1
size: -
J: TRBJ2-5
V: TRBV7-9
CDR3: CASSLYTRGQGRETQYF

D: TRBD1
size: -
J: TRBJ1-4
V: TRBV7-2
CDR3: CASSLGQGGGPREKLFF

D: -
size: -
J: TRBJ1-2
V: TRBV6-5
CDR3: CASSYSGQPSGYGYTF

D: -
size: once
J: TRBJ2-1
V: TRBV13
CDR3: CASSEQGYEQFF